The clone carrying this TCR beta chain was detected ten times or more. This entry is derived from a study of low-dose radiotherapy and immunotherapy resistance in tumors. Across the whole study: Ipilimumab 1 mg/kg every six weeks, together with nivolumab 240 mg every two weeks, was given intravenously to patients. Every two weeks, one day ahead of radiation and immunotherapy, cyclophosphamide 200 mg/m2 was given (intravenously).

V was clipped by 0 bases and J by 3 bases, with 10 bases between them. The CDR3 covers 15 residues. Per germline, CDR1 SGHRS and CDR2 YFSETQ. TRAV- and TRBV-specific primers were used for first-strand cDNA, which covered alpha and beta chains. Using a constant-region primer together with a V-primer adapter, TCRs were subjected to about 20 PCR cycles of amplification. TCRdb called the reads again in MiXCR, with one record for every CDR3 protein. The sample shows about 58,000 distinct CDR3 sequences, roughly 23% of them seen only once. The time point here: after trial treatment. The treatment: LDRT plus nivolumab, ipilimumab, low-dose cyclophosphamide and aspirin (RACIN trial).

The sequencing here drew on PBMCs, taken after low-dose radiotherapy plus immunotherapy. The receptor comes from a male donor with prostate cancer. J is TRBJ1-5 and V is TRBV5-1; D unclear. CDR3: CASSLDPGNNQPQHF. The DNA for the CDR3 is TGCGCCAGCAGCTTGGATCCGGGAAACAATCAGCCCCAGCATTTT.